One T cell receptor (beta chain) is described in this entry. This clonotype was seen ten or more times. Its antigen specificity is not known. No clone much larger than this one lies a single base away; base qualities are absent. A case-control design nested within a healthcare worker cohort in London, UK, was used, with weekly nasopharyngeal swab PCR tests and blood sampling performed. Between 23 and 31 March 2020, the week of the UK lockdown, healthcare workers were enrolled and then followed up weekly for as long as 16 weeks. The record originates from a study of early T cells in non-severe SARS-CoV-2 infection (dated by TCRdb to about 2021). Regarding the complete study: TCR sequencing used bulk RNA from unsorted whole blood, so alpha and beta chains could not be paired. Study-wide findings and limitations: VDJdb matching was skewed toward anti-spike CD8 responses and likely underestimated virus-specific expansions, missing private and CD4 specificities.

Deletion took 3 bases off V and 6 bases off J, with a span of 20 bases between the germline ends. The CDR1 and CDR2 encoded by the germline V gene (reference sequence) are DFQATT and SNEGSKA. The CDR3, cysteine through phenylalanine, is 15 amino acids long. Only the CDR3 part of the read is kept: 45 bases, read in frame from the first base. Library generation was performed with 5' RACE. The run used a NextSeq 500. In the TCR library protocol, unique molecular identifiers were attached to individual cDNA molecules to correct for PCR bias and sequencing error. TCR alpha and beta chains were both sequenced, and the abundances of alpha and beta sequences in each sample were closely correlated with each other. The paper's data handling went like this. Decombinator V4 was used to perform V gene, J gene and CDR3 annotation of TCR sequences. TCRs were defined as expanded if a significant change between any two time points was detected under a Poisson model with p below 0.0001. TCR abundances were normalised to the total number of TCRs sequenced per sample and expressed as counts per million. MAIT TCRs were defined by TRAV1-2 paired with TRAJ12, TRAJ20 or TRAJ33, and iNKT TCRs by TRAV10 paired with TRAJ18. VDJdb, accessed on 1 November 2021, was searched for TCRs annotated for CMV, EBV and SARS-CoV-2, and TCRs annotated for more than one antigen were excluded. TCRdb itself trimmed the public reads at Q25 with fastp, ran MiXCR and retained productive beta chains. One record per CDR3 amino acid sequence lists the most common genes and DNA. V and J calls and clone size were set by TCRdb, not the authors. The sample table contains some 27,000 distinct CDR3 sequences; only one count was recorded for about 5.3% of them. The ten most abundant clones make up around 24% of the sample.

The sequence is built from TRBV20-1 and TRBJ1-2, with the D segment identity uncertain. Sequencing was carried out using whole blood. This receptor was taken from an adult who was a healthcare worker with PCR-confirmed SARS-CoV-2 infection or an uninfected control (not recorded which). Here the CDR3 is given as CSASSGLTATHGYTF. The DNA sequence follows: TGCAGTGCTAGCTCAGGCCTTACAGCAACTCATGGCTACACCTTC.